What follows describes a single T cell receptor (beta chain). Antigen: not known. The CDR3 runs 14 residues. The trim removed 6 bases at V and 6 bases at J, leaving 10 bases unmatched. The germline V gene encodes CDR1 MNHEY and CDR2 SMNVEV (reference sequence). The table came from immunoSEQ multiplex PCR; TCRdb's copy has only in-frame clones and leaves some out. The sample consists of about 1.5 million clones, around 98% of them appearing once. This sample was taken from a study of shared clonotypes between healthy human individuals. Whole-study findings and limits: Lower generation probabilities were found for non-shared clonotypes than for those shared by all four donors.

This sequence joins TRBV27 and TRBJ1-2, with 7 bases fitting TRBD1. Material for sequencing was naive CD4+ T cells sorted from blood. Subset: CD45RA+ positively selected. The sequence was collected from a man younger than 40 in good health. CDR3 coding DNA: TGTGCCAGCAGACACACGGACAGGCGGGATGGCTACACCTTC. Translated, it gives CASRHTDRRDGYTF.